The 5 T cell receptor beta chains below all came from one sample that was sequenced in a study of T cell changes during pregnancy in multiple sclerosis. TCRdb keeps only in-frame clones here, not all; method: immunoSEQ multiplex PCR. The sample records over 85,000 clones, 90% to 95% being singletons. The sequenced sample was peripheral blood, obtained after pregnancy. These TCRs come from a female donor in good health, enrolled as a control in a pregnancy study.

V and J are TRBV28 and TRBJ1-4; D perhaps matches TRBD1 (6 bases). With 5 bases removed from V and 0 bases from J, the gap between germline ends came to 16 bases. CDR1 and CDR2 from the germline V gene are MDHEN and SYDVKM. CDR3 length: 17 amino acids. CDR3 coding DNA: TGTGCCAGCAGTCCCCTAGGAAGGGGGACAACTAATGAAAAACTGTTTTTT. This encodes CASSPLGRGTTNEKLFF.

The chain has TRBV19 and TRBJ1-2; D ambiguous. Trimming removed 3 bases at V and 4 bases at J, with 15 bases between. The CDR3 runs 15 residues. From germline, CDR1 is LNHDA and CDR2 SQIVND (reference sequence). CDR3 sequence (DNA): TGTGCCAGTAGTATCTCAGGCCCCTTGAGCTATGGCTACACCTTC. It specifies CASSISGPLSYGYTF.

This sequence joins TRBV5-4 and TRBJ1-5; weak D call: TRBD1 (5 bases). The CDR3 covers 16 residues. Germline values: CDR1 SGHNT, CDR2 YYREEE (reference sequence). V lost 2 bases and J 5 bases, leaving 17 bases between the germline ends. The CDR3 nucleotides are TGTGCCAGCAGCTTCGGGGGGTCCGCTGTCGATCAGCCCCAGCATTTT. It encodes CASSFGGSAVDQPQHF.

The chain carries TRBV4-2 and TRBJ2-3, with 7 bases fitting TRBD2. There are 15 residues in the CDR3. In germline, CDR1 is LGHNA, CDR2 YNFKEQ. Trimming removed 1 base from V and 2 bases from J; junction bases left unmatched: 3. CDR3 residues: CASSQAREFTDTQYF. CDR3 DNA: TGTGCCAGCAGCCAAGCGCGGGAGTTCACAGATACGCAGTATTTT.

The CDR3 DNA sequence: TGTGCCAGCAGCTTACGACAGAGCACTGAAGCTTTCTTT. This translates into CASSLRQSTEAFF. The V and J genes are TRBV7-6 and TRBJ1-1; the D gene is possibly TRBD1 (5 bases). Trimming pared 2 bases from V and 4 bases from J, leaving 8 bases between. There are 13 residues in the CDR3. Germline CDR1 SGHVS, CDR2 FNYEAQ.